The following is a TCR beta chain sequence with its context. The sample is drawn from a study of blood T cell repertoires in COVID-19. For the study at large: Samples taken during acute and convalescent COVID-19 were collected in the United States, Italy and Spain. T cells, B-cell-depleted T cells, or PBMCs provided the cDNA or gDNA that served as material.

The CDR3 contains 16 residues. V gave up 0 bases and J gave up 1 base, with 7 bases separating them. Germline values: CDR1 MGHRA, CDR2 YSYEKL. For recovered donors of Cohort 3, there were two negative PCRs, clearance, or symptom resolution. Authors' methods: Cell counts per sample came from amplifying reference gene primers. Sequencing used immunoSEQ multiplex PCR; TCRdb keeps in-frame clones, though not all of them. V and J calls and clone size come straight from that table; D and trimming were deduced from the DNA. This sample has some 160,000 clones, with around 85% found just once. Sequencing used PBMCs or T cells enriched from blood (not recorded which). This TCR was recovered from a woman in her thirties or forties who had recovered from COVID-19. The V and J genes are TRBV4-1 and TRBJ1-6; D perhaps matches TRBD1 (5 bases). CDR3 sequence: CASSQDRESYNSPLHF. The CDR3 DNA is TGCGCCAGCAGCCAAGACAGGGAATCCTATAATTCACCCCTCCACTTT.